Reported below is one T cell receptor beta chain. Its antigen has not been determined. Base-call qualities are not available, and no considerably larger clone is one nucleotide away. This entry belongs to a study of T cell changes during pregnancy in multiple sclerosis (dated by TCRdb to about 2019). About the full investigation: Changes in the T cell repertoire over the course of pregnancy were examined in this study in women with multiple sclerosis.

Library generation was performed with the immunoSEQ multiplex PCR assay. The source is immuneACCESS, and TCRdb retained only in-frame sequences with V and J called. Part of the clones is not carried over; for the studies checked, unresolved V genes explain less than half of this, and the remainder is unexplained. Counted in this sample were tens of thousands of clones; 92% of them appeared once. The top ten clones comprise about 0.21% of the sample. This clonotype originated in a female donor with multiple sclerosis, enrolled in a pregnancy study. This material consisted of CD4+ T cells from peripheral blood mononuclear cells, taken in the second trimester of pregnancy.

The CDR3 has the sequence CASSPRQGDEQYF. The DNA sequence is TGTGCCAGCAGCCCGCGACAGGGGGACGAGCAGTACTTC. The receptor chain draws on TRBV9 and TRBJ2-7; 9 nucleotides in the junction match TRBD1. Here V drops 4 bases and J drops 5 bases, and the junction holds 4 bases not matched to any gene. The CDR3 runs 13 amino acids, cysteine and phenylalanine included. Here the CDR3 DNA is all that survives: 39 bases in frame from base 1. Sequences SGDLS (CDR1) and YYNGEE (CDR2) are obtained from the germline V gene.